The 13 T cell receptor beta chains reported below all come from one sample, sequenced in a study of cytomegalovirus exposure and HLA in healthy donors. Assay used: immunoSEQ multiplex PCR; TCRdb lists only in-frame clones, some missing. This table has 90,000 to 150,000 clones, around nine tenths appearing once. Sequenced: PBMCs. Source of these receptors: a woman between 18 and 30 years old in good health and CMV-seropositive.

This sequence joins TRBV5-1 and TRBJ1-1; TRBD1 is a possible D gene (6 bases). Germline V gives CDR1 SGHRS, CDR2 YFSETQ. The CDR3 covers 15 residues. Trimming removed 1 base at V and 7 bases at J, with 17 bases between. CDR3 DNA sequence: TGCGCCAGCAGCTTGTTTTGGGGCGGGGGCCTTGAAGCTTTCTTT. Amino acid sequence: CASSLFWGGGLEAFF.

The chain is built from TRBV5-1 and TRBJ1-2; the match to TRBD1 covers 8 bases. V shed 4 bases and J 4 bases; nucleotides not matched to a gene: 12. The CDR3 covers 16 residues. From germline, CDR1 is SGHRS and CDR2 YFSETQ. The CDR3 spells CASSTGTAGQGYGYTF. In DNA form, the CDR3 reads TGCGCCAGCAGCACCGGGACAGCAGGACAGGGCTATGGCTACACCTTC.

J is TRBJ1-2 and V is TRBV6-5; 9 bases align to TRBD1. The CDR3 covers 15 residues. The V segment lost 6 bases and the J segment 4 bases; nucleotides outside the gene matches: 9. Germline lookup yields CDR1 MNHEY and CDR2 SVGAGI. The chain's CDR3 is CASSLGTGQIYGYTF. The CDR3 DNA sequence: TGTGCCAGCAGCCTCGGGACAGGGCAAATCTATGGCTACACCTTC.

The J gene is TRBJ1-2, the V gene TRBV5-4, with 8 nucleotides matching TRBD1. J lost 8 bases, V lost 6 bases, and 9 bases had no gene match. The CDR3 contains 13 residues. Germline-derived CDR1 and CDR2 are SGHNT and YYREEE (reference sequence). Here the CDR3 reads CASKTQGARGYTF. The CDR3 DNA is TGTGCCAGCAAGACCCAGGGGGCGCGGGGCTACACCTTC.

CDR3: CASSSGRGTDTQYF. The CDR3 nucleotides are TGTGCCAGCAGTTCAGGGAGGGGGACAGATACGCAGTATTTT. The chain joins TRBV6-5 to TRBJ2-3; a weak D match, TRBD2 (7 bases). V was clipped by 4 bases and J by 3 bases, with 11 bases between them. Germline CDR1 and CDR2: MNHEY and SVGAGI. This CDR3 has 14 amino acids.

The count of this clone is one. The chain combines TRBV5-8 with TRBJ2-1; D not resolved. V lost 0 bases to trimming and J lost 0 bases, with 7 bases between them. Germline V gene sequence: CDR1 SGHTS, CDR2 YDEGEE. The CDR3 runs 15 residues. CDR3 loop: CASSLGRSSYNEQFF. CDR3 DNA sequence: TGTGCCAGCAGCTTGGGGCGGAGCTCCTACAATGAGCAGTTCTTC.

The rearrangement joins TRBV9 to TRBJ2-1, with 9 bases fitting TRBD2. Germline values: CDR1 SGDLS, CDR2 YYNGEE. V lost 4 bases to trimming and J lost 4 bases; unmatched junction nucleotides: 18. CDR3 size: 19 residues. This CDR3 is CASSPGGGSGRGRYNEQFF. DNA for the CDR3: TGTGCCAGCAGCCCAGGGGGGGGTAGCGGGAGAGGGCGTTACAATGAGCAGTTCTTC.

This chain uses TRBV10-3 with TRBJ1-2, with 7 bases identical to TRBD1. In germline, CDR1 is ENHRY, CDR2 SYGVKD. This CDR3 has 14 residues. The J segment lost 4 bases and the V segment lost 10 bases, leaving 12 bases of the junction unmatched. The CDR3 region has the DNA TGTGCCACCTACCCCGCACAGGGGATCTATGGCTACACCTTC. Its protein product is CATYPAQGIYGYTF.

This CDR3 is CASSLSRGVSGANVLTF. The CDR3 DNA reads TGCGCCAGCAGCTTGTCCCGGGGTGTATCTGGGGCCAACGTCCTGACTTTC. The chain recombines TRBV5-1 with TRBJ2-6, with D possibly matching TRBD2 (5 bases). Trimming took 1 base from V and 1 from J, leaving 12 bases between them. Germline V CDR1 and CDR2: SGHRS, YFSETQ. The CDR3 runs 17 residues.

This sequence joins TRBV2 and TRBJ2-2, with a possible D match to TRBD2 (5 bases). V lost 4 bases and J lost 0, with 9 bases in between. This CDR3 is 15 amino acids long. From germline, CDR1 is SNHLY and CDR2 FYNNEI. CDR3 residues: CASSALGANTGELFF. In DNA form, the CDR3 reads TGTGCCAGCAGTGCGTTGGGAGCGAACACCGGGGAGCTGTTTTTT.

The chain has TRBV25-1 and TRBJ1-3; unclear D gene. Germline V gene lookup returns CDR1 MGHDK and CDR2 SYGVNS. Trimming took off 8 bases at V and 0 bases at J, with 17 bases between the two ends. This CDR3 has 16 residues. The CDR3 here is CASGPYGSLSGNTIYF. In nucleotides, the CDR3 is TGTGCCAGCGGGCCTTATGGGAGCCTCTCTGGAAACACCATATATTTT.

The V gene is TRBV5-1, the J gene TRBJ1-1; perhaps TRBD1 as D (5 bases). Germline V gene sequence: CDR1 SGHRS, CDR2 YFSETQ. The length of the CDR3 is 13 residues. The V end lost 2 bases, the J end lost 6 bases, and 11 bases lay between the germline ends. CDR3 bases: TGCGCCAGCAGCTTTAGTGGGGGGGCTGAAGCTTTCTTT. Translation: CASSFSGGAEAFF.

Of note for this clone: Other DNA sequences in this specimen translate into the identical CDR3. The chain recombines TRBV4-3 with TRBJ1-2, with TRBD1 as a possible D gene (5 bases). The V gene lost 0 bases and the J gene lost 0 bases, with 8 bases spanning the gap. Germline V gene data show CDR1 as LGHNA and CDR2 as YSLEER. CDR3 length equals 15 residues. The CDR3 reads CASSQDLGANYGYTF. DNA of the CDR3: TGCGCCAGCAGCCAAGACCTAGGGGCTAACTATGGCTACACCTTC.